What follows are 25 T cell receptor beta chains derived from one specimen sequenced in a study of post-analysis software for immune sequencing data. Study-wide results and limits: About 5 TRBV segments, including TRBV5-6, TRBV5-1 and TRBV20-1, were more frequent in patients than controls.

No antigen has been identified for these receptors. Prepared libraries of TCR beta cDNA carried unique molecular identifiers. TCRdb independently ran MiXCR on the PCR reads; one entry per CDR3 protein. The repertoire holds about 460,000 distinct CDR3 sequences, with over 35% as singletons. Material: blood. The receptors derive from a girl aged 10 to 17 with multiple sclerosis.

This chain joins TRBV5-1 and TRBJ2-3; TRBD2 might be the D (6 bases). The CDR3 is 15 amino acids. In germline, CDR1 is SGHRS, CDR2 YFSETQ. V lost 0 bases and J lost 5, with 13 bases in between. The CDR3 reads CASSLGWEDQDTQYF. The DNA for the CDR3 is TGCGCCAGCAGCTTGGGGTGGGAGGATCAAGATACGCAGTATTTT. Using reference TRBV5-1 and TRBJ2-3 for the parts outside the CDR3, the full variable domain is KAGVTQTPRYLIKTRGQQVTLSCSPISGHRSVSWYQQTPGQGLQFLFEYFSETQRNKGNFPGRFSGRQFSNSRSEMNVSTLELGDSALYLCASSLGWEDQDTQYFGPGTRLTVL.

The V and J genes are TRBV20-1 and TRBJ2-3; D not resolved. Germline assignment: CDR1 DFQATT and CDR2 SNEGSKA (reference sequence). The CDR3 consists of 13 residues. Trimming left V 2 bases short and J 0 bases short, with 6 bases between. The CDR3 spells CSARTRSTDTQYF. In DNA form, the CDR3 reads TGCAGTGCTAGAACGCGGAGCACAGATACGCAGTATTTT.

CDR3 sequence: CASRSSGEAYEQYF. DNA of the CDR3: TGTGCCAGCAGGTCCTCAGGGGAAGCCTACGAGCAGTACTTC. V and J are TRBV12-3 or TRBV12-4 and TRBJ2-4, with TRBD1 as a possible D gene (6 bases). The DNA matches TRBJ2-7 better at its end, which makes the J call doubtful. The CDR3 has 14 residues.

This chain connects TRBV12-3 or TRBV12-4 to TRBJ2-7; 8 bases align to TRBD1. After removal of 0 bases from V and 3 bases from J, the junction contained 4 bases not matched to a gene. This CDR3 has 15 amino acids. CDR3 in DNA: TGTGCCAGCAGTTTAGCCAGGGGGCTTAGCTACGAGCAGTACTTC. It encodes CASSLARGLSYEQYF.

At least ten counts were recorded for this clonotype. The chain combines TRBV29-1 with TRBJ2-1, with D possibly being TRBD1 (5 bases). V gave up 6 bases and J gave up 9 bases, with 12 bases separating them. This CDR3 spans 11 amino acids. CDR1 is SQVTM and CDR2 is ANQGSEA in the germline V gene. The CDR3 here is CSVSGAGEQFF. The CDR3 DNA reads TGCAGCGTGTCTGGGGCCGGTGAGCAGTTCTTC.

The rearrangement uses TRBV20-1 and TRBJ2-1; D is ambiguous. The CDR3 loop spans 12 amino acids. Germline CDR1 DFQATT, CDR2 SNEGSKA (reference sequence). Trimming shortened V by 3 bases and J by 2 bases, and 5 bases separated the two germline ends. In DNA form, the CDR3 reads TGCAGTGCTAGTTCGACCTACAATGAGCAGTTCTTC. This translates into CSASSTYNEQFF.

CDR3: CASSQEGQETQYF. Written as DNA, the CDR3 is TGTGCCAGCAGCCAAGAGGGGCAAGAGACCCAGTACTTC. The chain carries TRBV4-2 and TRBJ2-5, with D unresolved. V gave up 0 bases and J gave up 2 bases, with 4 bases separating them. Germline CDR1 reads LGHNA; CDR2 reads YNFKEQ. The CDR3 loop spans 13 amino acids.

The count of this clonotype is one. J is TRBJ2-1 and V is TRBV5-1; TRBD1 matches 7 bases. Germline assignment: CDR1 SGHRS and CDR2 YFSETQ. V shed 7 bases and J 6 bases; nucleotides not matched to a gene: 13. The CDR3 length is 15 residues. In DNA, the CDR3 is TGCGCCAGCGTGGGGACGACAGGGTGGGGCAATGAGCAGTTCTTC. It codes for CASVGTTGWGNEQFF.

The chain employs TRBV29-1 and TRBJ1-3; no clear D. V was clipped by 0 bases and J by 8 bases, with 8 bases between them. There are 12 residues in the CDR3. Germline V gives CDR1 SQVTM, CDR2 ANQGSEA. In nucleotides, the CDR3 is TGCAGCGTTGAAGACCCGGGCGACACCATATATTTT. This encodes CSVEDPGDTIYF.

V and J are TRBV10-3 and TRBJ1-2, with D unclear. The CDR3 runs to 13 residues. CDR1 is ENHRY, CDR2 SYGVKD, per germline. Trimming cost V 4 bases and J 4 bases, with 10 bases left between them. CDR3 sequence (DNA): TGTGCCATCAGTGTCGAGGGAGTCTATGGCTACACCTTC. Translated: CAISVEGVYGYTF.

This clonotype was recorded a few times. The chain has TRBV10-3 and TRBJ2-3; a weak D match, TRBD2 (6 bases). Germline CDR1 and CDR2: ENHRY and SYGVKD. CDR3 length: 15 residues. Trimming cost V 4 bases and J 1 base, with 12 bases left between them. The CDR3 coding sequence is TGTGCCATCAGTGCTGGGCGGGGAGGCACAGATACGCAGTATTTT. It is translated as CAISAGRGGTDTQYF.

This clonotype appeared a few times. V gene TRBV15 combines with J gene TRBJ2-1; a weak D match, TRBD2 (6 bases). From germline, CDR1 is LNHNV and CDR2 YYDKDF (reference sequence). Trimming took off 0 bases at V and 4 bases at J, with 13 bases between the two ends. The CDR3 has 16 residues. The CDR3 reads CATSRDSGSRYNEQFF. The DNA of the CDR3 is TGTGCCACCAGCAGAGATTCCGGGAGTAGGTACAATGAGCAGTTCTTC. The full variable domain, its missing parts supplied by reference TRBV15 and TRBJ2-1, is DAMVIQNPRYQVTQFGKPVTLSCSQTLNHNVMYWYQQKSSQAPKLLFHYYDKDFNNEADTPDNFQSRRPNTSFCFLDIRSPGLGDTAMYLCATSRDSGSRYNEQFFGPGTRLTVL.

The J gene is TRBJ2-6, the V gene TRBV27; 8 nucleotides agree with TRBD2. The trim removed 2 bases at V and 2 bases at J, leaving 2 bases unmatched. The CDR3 has 16 residues. Germline-derived CDR1 and CDR2 are MNHEY and SMNVEV (reference sequence). The CDR3 DNA reads as TGTGCCAGCAGTTTAAGCGGGAGTACTGGGGCCAACGTCCTGACTTTC. Translated, it gives CASSLSGSTGANVLTF.

This sequence joins TRBV4-1 and TRBJ2-1; D unresolved. The V and J ends lost 0 bases and 12 bases respectively, with 12 bases between them. CDR1 and CDR2 from the germline V gene are MGHRA and YSYEKL. This CDR3 spans 13 amino acids. The CDR3 region is CASSQEPQDGQFF. The CDR3 region has the DNA TGCGCCAGCAGCCAAGAACCCCAAGATGGGCAGTTCTTC.

The chain is built from TRBV24-1 and TRBJ2-1; D call uncertain. Between the trimmed V and J ends, which lost 4 bases and 0 bases, there was a span of 6 bases. There are 14 residues in the CDR3. Germline CDR1 is KGHDR and CDR2 is SFDVKD. The CDR3 nucleotides read TGTGCCACCAGTGACGCGCGCTCCTACAATGAGCAGTTCTTC. It is translated as CATSDARSYNEQFF.

V gene TRBV6-6 combines with J gene TRBJ2-7, with D possibly called TRBD1 or TRBD2 (5 bases each). V shed 8 bases and J shed 0 bases, with 20 bases lying between them. The V gene's germline CDR1 is MNHNY and CDR2 SVGAGI (reference sequence). The CDR3 sequence is 16 residues long. The CDR3 nucleotides read TGTGCCAGCGGAGAAGACGGGACGGCCAACTCCTACGAGCAGTACTTC. It translates to CASGEDGTANSYEQYF.

This clonotype was seen a few times. The chain has TRBV7-3 and TRBJ2-3; 9 bases line up with TRBD2. V lost 5 bases to trimming and J lost 3 bases; unmatched junction nucleotides: 12. The germline CDR1 and CDR2 sequences are SGHTA and FQGTGA. The CDR3 sequence is 17 residues long. The CDR3 loop is CASSLGLAGFGTDTQYF. The DNA of the CDR3 is TGTGCCAGCAGCCTCGGGCTAGCGGGATTTGGGACAGATACGCAGTATTTT.

This sequence joins TRBV3-1 and TRBJ1-2; 7 nucleotides agree with TRBD1. CDR3 length: 16 amino acids. V lost 3 bases, J lost 5 bases, and 12 bases stayed unmatched. CDR1 and CDR2 (germline): LGHDT, YNNKEL (reference sequence). The CDR3 reads CASSQDVKGAPYGYTF. Here the CDR3 DNA reads TGTGCCAGCAGCCAGGATGTTAAGGGGGCGCCTTATGGCTACACCTTC.

This chain uses TRBV5-1 with TRBJ1-1; D is perhaps TRBD1 (5 bases). The V end was cut by 4 bases, the J end by 1 base, with 11 bases between. The CDR3 is 14 residues long. Germline CDR1 SGHRS, CDR2 YFSETQ. The CDR3 sequence: CASSRQPPNTEAFF. The CDR3 DNA sequence: TGCGCCAGCAGCAGACAGCCTCCGAACACTGAAGCTTTCTTT.

There are a few counts of this clonotype. The rearrangement links TRBV5-1 to TRBJ2-7; 10 bases line up with TRBD2. The CDR3 totals 15 residues. Per germline, CDR1 SGHRS and CDR2 YFSETQ. V lost 2 bases to trimming and J lost 2 bases; unmatched junction nucleotides: 4. CDR3 in DNA: TGCGCCAGCAGCTTAACAGCGGGAGGGACCTACGAGCAGTACTTC. Its translation is CASSLTAGGTYEQYF.

The gene calls are TRBV15 and TRBJ1-1, with D perhaps TRBD1 (5 bases). Germline V lookup: CDR1 LNHNV, CDR2 YYDKDF (reference sequence). V was pared by 0 bases and J by 0 bases, with 14 bases between. The CDR3 has 17 amino acids. The CDR3 region is CATSRERGADLNTEAFF. CDR3 nucleotides: TGTGCCACCAGCAGAGAAAGGGGCGCGGACTTGAACACTGAAGCTTTCTTT.

This clonotype was detected ten times or more. This rearrangement joins TRBV27 to TRBJ2-3; TRBD2 aligns across 11 bases. The V gene end was trimmed by 5 bases and the J gene end by 3 bases; junction bases not matched to a gene: 4. The CDR3 covers 15 residues. In germline, CDR1 is MNHEY, CDR2 SMNVEV (reference sequence). Written as DNA, the CDR3 is TGTGCCAGCAGTCCTCGGACTAGCGGGACAGATACGCAGTATTTT. Its protein is CASSPRTSGTDTQYF.

The rearrangement joins TRBV7-9 to TRBJ1-2, with 8 bases that match TRBD1. V lost 7 bases and J lost 4; bases outside the gene matches: 8. The germline V gene has CDR1 SEHNR and CDR2 FQNEAQ (reference sequence). The CDR3 has 14 residues. The CDR3 DNA follows: TGTGCCAGCACCCTGGGACAGGCAAGCTATGGCTACACCTTC. Translation: CASTLGQASYGYTF.

This clonotype was picked up a small number of times. The rearrangement links TRBV6-5 to TRBJ1-2, with D maybe TRBD1 (5 bases). Germline values: CDR1 MNHEY, CDR2 SVGAGI. V gave up 6 bases and J gave up 4 bases, with 15 bases separating them. The CDR3 is 14 residues long. The CDR3 DNA is TGTGCCAGCAGCCCAGACAGCCCAACCTATGGCTACACCTTC. As protein: CASSPDSPTYGYTF.

Written as DNA, the CDR3 is TGTGCCAGCAGCTTCGGGGGGGCCCTTGGCTATGGCTACACCTTC. It translates to CASSFGGALGYGYTF. The J gene is TRBJ1-2, the V gene TRBV7-2; possible D gene TRBD1, 6 bases. V was shortened by 3 bases and J by 4 bases, with 15 bases between the two germline ends. This CDR3 comprises 15 residues. The germline gives CDR1 SGHTA, CDR2 FQGNSA.